This TCR beta chain is from a study of tumor-infiltrating lymphocytes in oesophageal squamous cell carcinoma. TCRdb re-derived calls from the PCR reads in MiXCR, one entry per CDR3 protein. This sample has some 18,000 distinct CDR3 sequences, with about 38% found just once. The CDR3 is made up of 14 amino acids. V was trimmed by 1 base and J by 8 bases, leaving 14 bases between them. Germline-derived CDR1 and CDR2 are SGHVT and SQSDAQ. The chain couples TRBV7-4 to TRBJ1-2; D uncertain. The sample was normal esophageal tissue next to the tumor. This sequence was found in a male donor with esophageal squamous cell carcinoma. CDR3 sequence reads: CASSLEPLRGGYTF. CDR3 bases: TGTGCCAGCAGCTTAGAGCCACTTCGGGGAGGCTACACCTTC.